These 5 T cell receptor beta chains came from one sample sequenced in a study of cytomegalovirus exposure and HLA in healthy donors. Primers: 60 Vbeta forward and 13 Jbeta reverse. Measured with immunoSEQ multiplex PCR; TCRdb has only the in-frame clones, and not every one. Among 120,000 to 150,000 clones, 55% to 80% were seen once, and the ten largest hold 1.3%. The material sequenced was PBMCs. The receptors originated from a woman aged 35 to 49 in good health and CMV-seronegative.

The chain carries TRBV11-2 and TRBJ2-1; TRBD2 aligns across 10 bases. Germline values: CDR1 SGHAT, CDR2 FQNNGV. Trimming cost V 3 bases and J 0 bases; bases outside gene matches: 2. The CDR3 runs to 16 residues. CDR3: CASSLASGSSYNEQFF. The DNA for the CDR3 is TGTGCCAGCAGCTTGGCTAGCGGGAGCTCCTACAATGAGCAGTTCTTC.

This clone was recorded once. V usage is TRBV7-2 and J usage is TRBJ2-3, with 7 bases that match TRBD1. The CDR3 contains 14 residues. V lost 3 bases to trimming and J lost 8 bases; unmatched junction nucleotides: 8. Germline values: CDR1 SGHTA, CDR2 FQGNSA. This CDR3 reads CASSFDRADPTQYF. Written as DNA, the CDR3 is TGTGCCAGCAGCTTTGACAGGGCGGACCCTACGCAGTATTTT.

This clone was counted between two and nine times. This chain uses TRBV5-8 with TRBJ2-6, with 9 bases matching TRBD1. Per the germline V gene, CDR1 is SGHTS and CDR2 is YDEGEE. Trimming at V came to 6 bases and at J to 0 bases, leaving 7 bases not matched to a gene. The length of the CDR3 is 17 residues. CDR3 nucleotides: TGTGCCAGCACCGTAACGACAGGGGGCTCTGGGGCCAACGTCCTGACTTTC. It translates to CASTVTTGGSGANVLTF.

This chain links TRBV19 with TRBJ2-7; 10 nucleotides line up with TRBD1. J was trimmed by 2 bases and V by 6 bases; bases with no gene match: 4. The CDR3 totals 14 residues. CDR1 and CDR2 from the germline V gene are LNHDA and SQIVND (reference sequence). The DNA for the CDR3 is TGTGCCAGTAGCCCGGACAGGGGGACCTACGAGCAGTACTTC. Its protein product is CASSPDRGTYEQYF.

For the CDR3, the DNA is TGTGCCAGCAGCCCCCCCTCCGGGAGTGGCTACACCTTC. Translating it yields CASSPPSGSGYTF. The chain uses TRBV9 and TRBJ1-2; D uncertain. CDR1 is SGDLS and CDR2 is YYNGEE in the germline V gene. V dropped 4 bases and J dropped 7 bases, with 14 bases sitting between them. The CDR3 extends over 13 amino acids.